This is a list of T cell receptor beta chains from one sample in a study of post-analysis software for immune sequencing data. TCRdb re-derived calls from the PCR reads in MiXCR, one entry per CDR3 protein. The sample carries roughly 170,000 distinct CDR3 sequences, around 30% recorded once. The material sequenced was blood. These receptors originate from a girl between 10 and 17 years old with multiple sclerosis. CDR3s include the opening cysteine and the closing phenylalanine or tryptophan. Fields, in order: V gene, J gene, D gene, CDR3 protein. A D gene is named only where the DNA matches it firmly.

>TRBV11-3|TRBJ2-5|.
CASSLYEQNEQYF
>TRBV20-1|TRBJ2-7|.
CSARGFYEQYF
>TRBV30|TRBJ1-1|TRBD1
CAWTDRGTEAFF
>TRBV20-1|TRBJ2-1|TRBD1
CSARDRDRAYNEQFF
>TRBV7-6|TRBJ2-3|.
CATRRSPFRGSSTDTQYF
>TRBV6-5|TRBJ2-7|TRBD2
CASSETSGRWREQYF
>TRBV5-6|TRBJ2-7|TRBD1
CASSSTGQGNEQYF
>TRBV5-1|TRBJ2-7|.
CASSPGASSYEQYF
>TRBV7-2|TRBJ2-7|.
CASSLWIGSYEQYF
>TRBV12-3/TRBV12-4|TRBJ2-1|.
CASSPDPRSYNEQFF
>TRBV29-1|TRBJ2-1|TRBD2
CSVEPRLAVSYNEQFF
>TRBV2|TRBJ2-3|.
CASGGLADTQYF
>TRBV5-1|TRBJ1-2|.
CASSFEGSDYGYTF
>TRBV7-9|TRBJ1-1|.
CASSLPGLNTEAFF
>TRBV12-2|TRBJ1-1|.
CASRFGRGGMNTEAFF
>TRBV6-6|TRBJ2-7|.
CASSSTQGYEQYF
>TRBV6-6|TRBJ2-5|TRBD1
CASSYHRDRGETQYF
>TRBV6-5|TRBJ2-7|.
CASTPGHNYEQYF
>TRBV6-1|TRBJ1-5|TRBD1
CAIRGPSNQPQHF
>TRBV30|TRBJ1-2|.
CAWSLNSGYTF
>TRBV7-9|TRBJ2-7|.
CASSSGTVQYEQYF
>TRBV9|TRBJ2-3|.
CASSVWDKDTDTQYF
>TRBV12-3/TRBV12-4|TRBJ2-3|TRBD2
CATSSGGYTQYF
>TRBV6-5|TRBJ2-1|.
CASSYTSSHNEQFF
>TRBV27|TRBJ1-2|TRBD1
CASSSPGGGGYTF
>TRBV20-1|TRBJ2-7|.
CSASAPAEGGGTYEQYF
>TRBV12-3/TRBV12-4|TRBJ1-4|.
CASSPSTSTDTNERLFF
>TRBV11-2|TRBJ2-7|.
CASSLSGSLYEQYF
>TRBV6-5|TRBJ1-1|.
CASSYVGGVGTEAFF
>TRBV5-1|TRBJ1-2|.
CASRRQIANYGYTF
>TRBV4-1|TRBJ2-5|.
CASSHNANGETQYF
>TRBV12-3/TRBV12-4|TRBJ1-1|.
CASSLALEEAFF
>TRBV24-1|TRBJ1-5|.
CATSRTRAEVGNQPQHF
>TRBV12-3/TRBV12-4|TRBJ1-4|.
CASSFVGRDEKLFF
>TRBV11-2|TRBJ1-1|.
CASSFSSVNTEAFF
>TRBV24-1|TRBJ2-1|TRBD1
CATSTTGAPIYNEQFF
>TRBV5-1|TRBJ2-1|TRBD2
CATKLAGAQNEQFF
>TRBV10-1|TRBJ2-7|TRBD1
CASSDPGQGSGEQYF
>TRBV7-6|TRBJ2-5|.
CASSQGGDQYF
>TRBV20-1|TRBJ1-2|.
CSAPGHQYGYTF
>TRBV12-3/TRBV12-4|TRBJ1-5|.
CASSSGDQPQHF
>TRBV20-1|TRBJ2-5|TRBD2
CSASSTGGVQETQYF
>TRBV4-1|TRBJ2-5|TRBD2
CASSQPGLAGGPLQETQYF
>TRBV6-6|TRBJ2-1|.
CASRLGQAEQFF
>TRBV9|TRBJ2-7|TRBD1
CASSEGDRPYEQYF
>TRBV4-2|TRBJ1-5|.
CASSQEGGEQPQHF
>TRBV7-9|TRBJ1-1|.
CASSLGGGRNTEAFF
>TRBV4-2|TRBJ2-3|.
CASSQEGPDTQYF
>TRBV7-2|.|TRBD1
CASSLGDRVNEQYF